This T cell receptor beta chain originates from a study of post-analysis software for immune sequencing data. On the study more broadly: Both relapsing-remitting and secondary progressive multiple sclerosis featured among the disease courses, as did progressive-relapsing multiple sclerosis.

Incorporated into the TCR beta cDNA libraries were unique molecular identifiers, which served to reduce PCR and sequencing biases. Starting from approximately 0.95 to 9.8 million T cells, the study yielded about 500,000 cDNA molecules. Each CDR3 protein is one row after TCRdb ran MiXCR on the PCR reads. The table shows about 540,000 distinct CDR3 sequences, with under 40% occurring only once. This clonotype was seen a handful of times. As yet, its antigen is unknown. Losses at the gene ends were 4 bases for V and 3 bases for J; bases not matched to a gene: 4. The V gene's germline CDR1 is SGHVS and CDR2 FNYEAQ. This CDR3 spans 14 amino acids. Findings and limits, study-wide: F measure clustering grouped samples strongly by preparation batch. The study found TRBV5-6, TRBV5-1 and TRBV20-1 among five TRBV segments more frequent in patients than controls. Significantly lower normalized Chao1 diversity was found in patients with multiple sclerosis relative to controls.

The sequence derives from a girl aged 2 to 17 with multiple sclerosis. Sequencing used blood. This sequence joins TRBV7-6 and TRBJ1-2; 8 bases fit TRBD1. The CDR3 spells CASSSGGADYGYTF. The CDR3 DNA follows: TGTGCCAGCAGCTCAGGGGGCGCCGACTATGGCTACACCTTC.